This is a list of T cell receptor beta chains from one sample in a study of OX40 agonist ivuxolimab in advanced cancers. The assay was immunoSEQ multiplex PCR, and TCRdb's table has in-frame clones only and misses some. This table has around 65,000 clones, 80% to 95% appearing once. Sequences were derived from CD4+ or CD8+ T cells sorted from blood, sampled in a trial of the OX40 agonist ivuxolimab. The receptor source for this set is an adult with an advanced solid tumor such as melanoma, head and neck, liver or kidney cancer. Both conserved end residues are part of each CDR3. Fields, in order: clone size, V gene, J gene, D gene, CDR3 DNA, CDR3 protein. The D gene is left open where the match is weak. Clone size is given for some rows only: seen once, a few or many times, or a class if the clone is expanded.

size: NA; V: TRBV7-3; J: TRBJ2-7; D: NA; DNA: TGTGCCAGCAGCTTAGGACCCCGTTCCAACTCCGAGCAGTACTTC; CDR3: CASSLGPRSNSEQYF
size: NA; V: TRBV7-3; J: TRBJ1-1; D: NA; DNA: TGTGCCAGCAGCTTAACTCAGAACACTGAAGCTTTCTTT; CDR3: CASSLTQNTEAFF
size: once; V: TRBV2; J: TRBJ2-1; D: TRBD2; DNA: TGTGCCAGCAAGGAGACTAGCGTTTACAATGAGCAGTTCTTC; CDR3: CASKETSVYNEQFF
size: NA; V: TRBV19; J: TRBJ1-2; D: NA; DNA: TGTGCCAGTAGTACCCCCCCCTTGTATGGCTACACCTTC; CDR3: CASSTPPLYGYTF
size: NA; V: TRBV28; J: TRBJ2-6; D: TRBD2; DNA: TGTGCCAGCAGTCGGACTAGAGCGGCTGGGGCCAACGTCCTGACTTTC; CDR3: CASSRTRAAGANVLTF
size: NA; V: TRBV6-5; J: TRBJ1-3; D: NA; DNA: TGTGCCAGCAGTTCCCTCCGGGGGTCCGGAAACACCATATATTTT; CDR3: CASSSLRGSGNTIYF
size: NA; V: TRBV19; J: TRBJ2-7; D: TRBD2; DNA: TGTGCCAGTAGTTCGCCCGGGACTAGCAACGAGCAGTACTTC; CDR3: CASSSPGTSNEQYF
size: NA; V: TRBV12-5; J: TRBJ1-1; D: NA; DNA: TGTGCTAGTGGTTCTAGACAGGTTCTACCGAACACTGAAGCTTTCTTT; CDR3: CASGSRQVLPNTEAFF
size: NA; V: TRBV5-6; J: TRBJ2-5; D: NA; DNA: TGTGCCAGCCACAGGACAGCACAAGAGACCCAGTACTTC; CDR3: CASHRTAQETQYF
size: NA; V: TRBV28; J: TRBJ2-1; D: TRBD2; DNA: TGTGCCAGCAGTATGAGAGCGGGAGGGTACAATGAGCAGTTCTTC; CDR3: CASSMRAGGYNEQFF
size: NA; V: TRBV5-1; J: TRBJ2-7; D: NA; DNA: TGCGCCAGCAGCTCCGAAGGGGGCTACGAGCAGTACTTC; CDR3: CASSSEGGYEQYF
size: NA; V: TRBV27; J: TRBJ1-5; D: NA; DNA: TGTGCCAGCAGTTTGCAGGGCCGATATCAGCCCCAGCATTTT; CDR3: CASSLQGRYQPQHF
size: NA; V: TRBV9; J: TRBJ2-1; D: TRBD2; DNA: TGTGCCAGCAGCGTAGCTGTACTAGCGGGAGACTATGAGCAGTTCTTC; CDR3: CASSVAVLAGDYEQFF
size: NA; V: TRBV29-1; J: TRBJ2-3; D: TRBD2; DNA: TGCAGCGTTGAACCCCGGACTAGCCCGGATACGCAGTATTTT; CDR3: CSVEPRTSPDTQYF
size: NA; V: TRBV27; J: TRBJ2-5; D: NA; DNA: TGTGCCAGCAGTTTAGTAGGGGTAGGGGCCCAGTACTTC; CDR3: CASSLVGVGAQYF
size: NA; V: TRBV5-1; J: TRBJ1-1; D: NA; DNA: TGCGCCAGCAGCGGAAAAAGGGACGGACCCACTGAAGCTTTCTTT; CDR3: CASSGKRDGPTEAFF
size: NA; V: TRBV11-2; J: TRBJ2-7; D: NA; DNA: TGTGCCAGCAGCTCCATCTACGAGCAGTACTTC; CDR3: CASSSIYEQYF
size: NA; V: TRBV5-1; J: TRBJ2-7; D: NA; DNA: TGCGCCAGCAGCTTGGGGGACCGGGGCTCCGACGAGCAGTACTTC; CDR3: CASSLGDRGSDEQYF
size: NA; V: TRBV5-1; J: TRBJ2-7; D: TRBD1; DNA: TGCGCCAGCAACCGGGACAGGGCCTACGAGCAGTACTTC; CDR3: CASNRDRAYEQYF
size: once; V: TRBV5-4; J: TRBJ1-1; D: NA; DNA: TGTGCCAGCAACACCCGGGGGCAAACAGGGAACACTGAAGCTTTCTTT; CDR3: CASNTRGQTGNTEAFF
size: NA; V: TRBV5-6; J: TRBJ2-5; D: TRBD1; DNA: TGTGCCAGCAGCTTGCGAACAGGGGGAGGCGAGACCCAGTACTTC; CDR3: CASSLRTGGGETQYF
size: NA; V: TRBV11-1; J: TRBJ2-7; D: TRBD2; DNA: TGTGCCAGCAGCTTGGGACTAGCGGACTACTACGAGCAGTACTTC; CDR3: CASSLGLADYYEQYF
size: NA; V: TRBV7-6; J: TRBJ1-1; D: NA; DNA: TGTGCCAGCAGCTTATTAGGGGAGAGAGGGACATCTGAAGCTTTCTTT; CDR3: CASSLLGERGTSEAFF
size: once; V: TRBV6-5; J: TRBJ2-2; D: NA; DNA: TGTGCCAGCAGTTACGATTTGGCGCCCTACACCGGGGAGCTGTTTTTT; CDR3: CASSYDLAPYTGELFF
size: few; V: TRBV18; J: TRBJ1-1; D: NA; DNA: TGTGCCAGCTCACCGAGGGAACTGGCGACTGAAGCTTTCTTT; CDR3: CASSPRELATEAFF
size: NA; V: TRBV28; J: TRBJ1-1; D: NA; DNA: TGTGCCAGCAGGGGTGGGGCGATGACTGAAGCTTTCTTT; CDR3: CASRGGAMTEAFF
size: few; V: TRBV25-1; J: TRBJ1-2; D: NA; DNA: TGTGCCAGCAGTGTTCAGGGGAAGAGGGGCTACACCTTC; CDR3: CASSVQGKRGYTF
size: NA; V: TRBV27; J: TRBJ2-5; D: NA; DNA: TGTGCCAGCAGTTTATCCGACGGAGAGACCCAGTACTTC; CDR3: CASSLSDGETQYF
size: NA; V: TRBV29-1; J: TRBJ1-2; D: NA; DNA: TGCAGCGTTGAAGCCGTCTATGGCTACACCTTC; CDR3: CSVEAVYGYTF
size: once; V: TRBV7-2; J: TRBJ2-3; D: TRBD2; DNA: TGTGCCAGCAGCCCCTGGACTAGCGGCCCAGATACGCAGTATTTT; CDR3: CASSPWTSGPDTQYF
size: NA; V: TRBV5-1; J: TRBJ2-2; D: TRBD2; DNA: TGCGCCAGCACCACCGGCCTAGCGGACACCGGGGAGCTGTTTTTT; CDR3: CASTTGLADTGELFF
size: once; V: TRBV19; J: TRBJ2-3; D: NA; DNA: TGTGCCAGTAGTATAAGACAGGCCGGCACAGATACGCAGTATTTT; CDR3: CASSIRQAGTDTQYF
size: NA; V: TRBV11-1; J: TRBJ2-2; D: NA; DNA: TGTGCCAGCAGCTTCGATGGGGCCGGGGAGCTGTTTTTT; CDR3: CASSFDGAGELFF
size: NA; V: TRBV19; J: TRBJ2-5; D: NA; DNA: TGTGCCAGTAGCGTTTCGGGACTTGAACAAGAGACCCAGTACTTC; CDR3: CASSVSGLEQETQYF
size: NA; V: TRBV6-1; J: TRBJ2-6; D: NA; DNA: TGTGCCAGCAGTGGTGGGACTGGGGCCAACGTCCTGACTTTC; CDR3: CASSGGTGANVLTF
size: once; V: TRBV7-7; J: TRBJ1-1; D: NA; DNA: TGTGCCAGCAGCTTTTCAGAAAACACTGAAGCTTTCTTT; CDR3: CASSFSENTEAFF
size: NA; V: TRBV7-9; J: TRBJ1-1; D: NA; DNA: TGTGCCAGCAGCTTTCTCAAGCCGAACACTGAAGCTTTCTTT; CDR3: CASSFLKPNTEAFF